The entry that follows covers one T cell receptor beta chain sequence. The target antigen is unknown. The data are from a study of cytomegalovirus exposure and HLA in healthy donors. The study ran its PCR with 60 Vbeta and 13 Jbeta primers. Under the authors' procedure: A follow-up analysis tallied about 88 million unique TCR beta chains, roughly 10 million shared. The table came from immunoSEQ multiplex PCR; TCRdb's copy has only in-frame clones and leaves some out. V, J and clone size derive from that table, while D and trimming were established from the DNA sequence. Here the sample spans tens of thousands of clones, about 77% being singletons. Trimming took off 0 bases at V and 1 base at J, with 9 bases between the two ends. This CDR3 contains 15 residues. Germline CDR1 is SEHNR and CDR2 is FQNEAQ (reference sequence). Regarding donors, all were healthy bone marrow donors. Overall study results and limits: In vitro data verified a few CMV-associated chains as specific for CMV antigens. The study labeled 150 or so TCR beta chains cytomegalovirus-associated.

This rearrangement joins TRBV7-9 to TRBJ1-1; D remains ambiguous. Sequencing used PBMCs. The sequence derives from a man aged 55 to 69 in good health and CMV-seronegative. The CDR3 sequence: CASSLATGRNTEAFF. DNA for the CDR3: TGTGCCAGCAGCTTAGCCACCGGGAGGAACACTGAAGCTTTCTTT.